This T cell receptor (beta chain) stems from a study of cytomegalovirus exposure and HLA in healthy donors. In the case of this clone: The antigen is not known.

There are 15 residues in the CDR3. V was clipped by 7 bases and J by 0 bases; unmatched bases: 7. CDR1 is SGHRS, CDR2 YFSETQ, per germline. With 60 Vbeta and 13 Jbeta primers, the PCR was carried out. Sequenced by immunoSEQ multiplex PCR; TCRdb stores in-frame clones only, minus some. The sample yields 90,000 to 100,000 clones, more than 70% seen once. Study-wide results and caveats: Researchers left out some V segments, among them TRBV6-2 and TRBV6-3, as indistinguishable. A missense variant in DCLRE1C was later tied to TCR beta V- and J-gene trimming. An analysis done earlier found most TCR beta V segments productive about 87% or about 30% of the time.

The V call is TRBV5-1, the J call TRBJ1-3; 7 nucleotides agree with TRBD1. The sample comprised PBMCs. This receptor was taken from a woman aged 55-75 years in good health and CMV-seropositive. The DNA of the CDR3 is TGCGCCAGCTCACTACAGGGGAACTCTGGAAACACCATATATTTT. Protein product: CASSLQGNSGNTIYF.